This TCR beta chain appears in the sequencing data of a study of CD8+ T cells in alopecia areata. Indicated treatment: oral pan-JAK inhibitor, 5-10 mg twice daily. The germline CDR1 and CDR2 sequences are GTSNPN and SVGIG (reference sequence). The CDR3 runs to 13 residues. The V and J ends lost 5 bases and 0 bases, in that order; junction bases with no gene match: 1. It was cDNA, reverse transcribed from extracted RNA, that served as the sequencing template. Here immunoSEQ multiplex PCR was the method, and the copy in TCRdb shows in-frame clones only, minus some. The table has roughly 200,000 clones, around half seen once.

The clonotype comes from a human donor with alopecia areata. The J gene is TRBJ2-7, the V gene TRBV30, with 10 nucleotides matching TRBD1. The input for sequencing was CD8+ T cells sorted from blood, taken at week 24, from a patient treated with tofacitinib. This chain's CDR3 is CAWGTGVSYEQYF. The CDR3 DNA sequence: TGTGCCTGGGGGACAGGGGTCTCCTACGAGCAGTACTTC.